One and the same sample provided the 13 T cell receptor beta chains below, sequenced in a study of blood T cell repertoires in COVID-19. Using immunoSEQ multiplex PCR, the repertoire was profiled, and TCRdb retains in-frame clones only, with some absent. The sample has about 70,000 clones, around 86% seen once. Sequencing input: peripheral blood. These receptors were taken from a young woman with acute or convalescent COVID-19.

This chain uses TRBV19 with TRBJ2-3; TRBD1 agrees at 7 bases. V trimming: 6 bases; J trimming: 1 base; junction bases outside the gene matches: 4. The CDR3 extends over 14 amino acids. Looked up from germline, CDR1 is LNHDA and CDR2 is SQIVND (reference sequence). The CDR3 loop is CASRDRERTDTQYF. The CDR3 DNA is TGTGCCAGTAGAGACAGGGAGCGCACAGATACGCAGTATTTT.

V is TRBV7-2 and J is TRBJ1-4, with no clear D. From germline, CDR1 is SGHTA and CDR2 FQGNSA. This CDR3 has 14 residues. V dropped 4 bases and J dropped 4 bases, with 10 bases sitting between them. The CDR3 sequence is CASSSERRNEKLFF. Written as DNA, the CDR3 is TGTGCCAGCAGCTCCGAGAGGCGTAATGAAAAACTGTTTTTT.

The chain combines TRBV7-9 with TRBJ1-2; TRBD1 is a possible D gene (5 bases). The germline CDR1 and CDR2 sequences are SEHNR and FQNEAQ (reference sequence). CDR3 length equals 13 residues. Trimming shortened V by 6 bases and J by 2 bases, and 10 bases separated the two germline ends. The CDR3 region is CASSLQENYGYTF. The CDR3 nucleotides read TGTGCCAGCAGTCTACAGGAGAACTATGGCTACACCTTC.

The chain recombines TRBV28 with TRBJ1-5; D gene unclear. Germline loops: CDR1 MDHEN, CDR2 SYDVKM. Trimming left V 5 bases short and J 5 bases short, with 16 bases between. This CDR3 is 15 amino acids long. CDR3 nucleotide sequence: TGTGCCAGCAGTCCCAACGTTCTGAGGCATCAGCCCCAGCATTTT. Protein sequence: CASSPNVLRHQPQHF.

The chain links TRBV2 to TRBJ2-1, with TRBD1 identical over 10 bases. Looked up from germline, CDR1 is SNHLY and CDR2 is FYNNEI. The V gene end was trimmed by 7 bases and the J gene end by 6 bases; junction bases not matched to a gene: 6. This CDR3 contains 14 residues. CDR3 loop: CASTGGQGGNEQFF. Here the CDR3 DNA reads TGTGCCAGCACCGGCGGACAGGGGGGCAATGAGCAGTTCTTC.

This clone was seen a few times. The chain joins TRBV19 to TRBJ1-1, with D maybe TRBD1 (6 bases). The germline V gene has CDR1 LNHDA and CDR2 SQIVND (reference sequence). The CDR3 sequence is 12 residues long. V was trimmed by 8 bases and J by 0 bases, leaving 7 bases between them. CDR3 nucleotides: TGTGCCAGTGGGGGCATGAACACTGAAGCTTTCTTT. Translating gives CASGGMNTEAFF.

J is TRBJ1-1 and V is TRBV7-2; 9 nucleotides match TRBD1. The CDR3 sequence is 14 residues long. Germline CDR1 and CDR2: SGHTA and FQGNSA. Unmatched junction bases numbered 7, after V lost 6 bases and J lost 5 bases. CDR3 nucleotide sequence: TGTGCCAGCAGATTAAAGACAGGGGGGACTGAAGCTTTCTTT. Protein sequence: CASRLKTGGTEAFF.

The CDR3 DNA is TGCGCCAGCAGCCCCGGTCGGGAACAAGAGACCCAGTACTTC. Residues: CASSPGREQETQYF. The chain couples TRBV5-1 to TRBJ2-5; tentative D call: TRBD2 (5 bases). This CDR3 region has 14 residues. Per the germline V gene, CDR1 is SGHRS and CDR2 is YFSETQ. Trimming took off 4 bases at V and 2 bases at J, with 12 bases between the two ends.

The CDR3 protein is CASSQGQGRLYEQYF. CDR3 coding DNA: TGCGCCAGCAGCCAGGGACAAGGCCGACTCTACGAGCAGTACTTC. The J gene is TRBJ2-7, the V gene TRBV5-1; perhaps TRBD1 as D (6 bases). V was pared by 4 bases and J by 3 bases, with 17 bases between. The germline CDR1 and CDR2 sequences are SGHRS and YFSETQ. The CDR3 extends over 15 amino acids. Combining the CDR3 with reference TRBV5-1 and TRBJ2-7 gives the whole variable domain KAGVTQTPRYLIKTRGQQVTLSCSPISGHRSVSWYQQTPGQGLQFLFEYFSETQRNKGNFPGRFSGRQFSNSRSEMNVSTLELGDSALYLCASSQGQGRLYEQYFGPGTRLTVT.

V is TRBV29-1 and J is TRBJ1-2; 8 bases map to TRBD1. Germline V gene lookup returns CDR1 SQVTM and CDR2 ANQGSEA. CDR3 size: 14 residues. V shed 7 bases and J 2 bases; nucleotides not matched to a gene: 9. This CDR3 reads CSAFGQGTNYGYTF. Written as DNA, the CDR3 is TGCAGCGCCTTCGGACAGGGCACGAACTATGGCTACACCTTC.

The chain's CDR3 is CASSLAQNNEKLFF. For the CDR3, the DNA is TGCGCCAGCAGCTTGGCCCAGAACAATGAAAAACTGTTTTTT. This chain uses TRBV5-1 with TRBJ1-4; no clear D. This CDR3 has 14 amino acids. Germline V lookup: CDR1 SGHRS, CDR2 YFSETQ. The V end lost 0 bases, the J end lost 5 bases, and 8 bases lay between the germline ends. Variable domain in full (rest from reference TRBV5-1 and TRBJ1-4): KAGVTQTPRYLIKTRGQQVTLSCSPISGHRSVSWYQQTPGQGLQFLFEYFSETQRNKGNFPGRFSGRQFSNSRSEMNVSTLELGDSALYLCASSLAQNNEKLFFGSGTQLSVL.

The chain couples TRBV19 to TRBJ2-1; possibly TRBD2 for D (5 bases). This CDR3 is built from 16 residues. V gave up 6 bases and J gave up 4 bases, with 19 bases separating them. Germline V gene lookup returns CDR1 LNHDA and CDR2 SQIVND (reference sequence). The CDR3 DNA sequence: TGTGCCAGTAGCCCGCCGGGGTCGGGAAAATACAATGAGCAGTTCTTC. Its translation is CASSPPGSGKYNEQFF.

This clone is a singleton in its sample. The chain carries TRBV12-3 or TRBV12-4 and TRBJ2-3; tentatively, D is TRBD2 (6 bases). With 8 bases removed from V and 7 bases from J, the gap between germline ends came to 13 bases. There are 12 residues in the CDR3. This CDR3 reads CASGVGGNTQYF. DNA of the CDR3: TGTGCCAGCGGAGTGGGAGGAAATACGCAGTATTTT.